The 18 T cell receptor beta chains below come from one sample, sequenced in a study of shared clonotypes between healthy human individuals (TCRdb year 2020). Libraries were prepared through the immunoSEQ multiplex PCR assay. TCRdb obtained this table from immuneACCESS and retained in-frame rearrangements with V and J assigned. These tables miss some clones; where compared with another copy, unresolved V genes account for less than half of the shortfall, and the remainder is unexplained. In all, the sample holds more than 1.2 million clones, and approximately 98.5% of those were seen once. The leading ten clones occupy 0.36% of the sample. Sequencing input: naive CD4+ T cells sorted from blood. This sample's cell subset or site label indicates: CD45RA+ positively selected. The receptors here all came from a man aged 25 to 45 in good health.

Concerning this clone: Other DNA sequences in this specimen translate into the identical CDR3. The V gene is TRBV9, the J gene TRBJ2-1, with 11 bases identical to TRBD2. With 3 bases clipped from V and 1 base from J, the junction kept 0 bases outside the gene matches. Germline V gene sequence: CDR1 SGDLS, CDR2 YYNGEE. The CDR3 sequence is 15 residues long. CDR3 nucleotides: TGTGCCAGCAGCGGACTAGCGGGATCCTACAATGAGCAGTTCTTC. Protein product: CASSGLAGSYNEQFF.

The chain links TRBV11-3 to TRBJ2-1; 7 positions agree with TRBD2. The CDR3 covers 14 residues. Germline trimming cut 5 bases from V and 5 bases from J; bases unmatched to any gene: 6. The V gene's germline CDR1 is SGHNT and CDR2 YENEEA. Here the CDR3 DNA reads TGTGCCAGCAGCGGGACTACCGAAAACAATGAGCAGTTCTTC. As protein: CASSGTTENNEQFF.

The chain employs TRBV4-2 and TRBJ1-5; D might be TRBD1 (6 bases). The CDR3 is 17 amino acids. Germline assignment: CDR1 LGHNA and CDR2 YNFKEQ. V was shortened by 1 base and J by 4 bases, with 17 bases between the two germline ends. The CDR3 coding sequence is TGTGCCAGCAGCCAAGCCGTGCCTGGACAGCCTAATCAGCCCCAGCATTTT. Translating gives CASSQAVPGQPNQPQHF.

The chain combines TRBV19 with TRBJ2-7, with D perhaps TRBD2 (5 bases). The germline V gene has CDR1 LNHDA and CDR2 SQIVND (reference sequence). The CDR3 length is 16 residues. Between the trimmed V and J ends, which lost 4 bases and 5 bases, there was a span of 21 bases. The DNA for the CDR3 is TGTGCCAGTAGTAGGCCGGGGAGTTGGAAAGTCCACGAGCAGTACTTC. Encoded protein: CASSRPGSWKVHEQYF.

The chain is built from TRBV5-1 and TRBJ2-2; D is perhaps TRBD1 (6 bases). The germline V gene encodes CDR1 SGHRS and CDR2 YFSETQ. Trimming left V 6 bases short and J 6 bases short, with 12 bases between. The CDR3 sequence is 13 residues long. The CDR3: CASTPQGPGELFF. Here the CDR3 DNA reads TGCGCCAGCACACCACAGGGTCCCGGGGAGCTGTTTTTT. The whole variable domain, filled in from reference TRBV5-1 and TRBJ2-2, reads KAGVTQTPRYLIKTRGQQVTLSCSPISGHRSVSWYQQTPGQGLQFLFEYFSETQRNKGNFPGRFSGRQFSNSRSEMNVSTLELGDSALYLCASTPQGPGELFFGEGSRLTVL.

V gene TRBV6-6 combines with J gene TRBJ2-1; TRBD1 agrees at 12 bases. The CDR3 totals 15 residues. Germline CDR1 reads MNHNY; CDR2 reads SVGAGI (reference sequence). V lost 5 bases, J lost 10 bases, and 9 bases stayed unmatched. In nucleotides, the CDR3 is TGTGCCAGCAGTACTCCGGGACAGGGGGCTCTAGAGCAGTTCTTC. Translated: CASSTPGQGALEQFF.

DNA of the CDR3: TGTGCCAGCAGCGTAGGTTCGGCAATGAACACTGAAGCTTTCTTT. Protein sequence: CASSVGSAMNTEAFF. The rearrangement links TRBV9 to TRBJ1-1; the D is unclear. Germline lookup yields CDR1 SGDLS and CDR2 YYNGEE. The CDR3 totals 15 residues. Trimming took 0 bases from V and 0 from J, leaving 9 bases between them.

The rearrangement joins TRBV28 to TRBJ2-7; D may be TRBD1 or TRBD2 (7 bases each). The germline V gene has CDR1 MDHEN and CDR2 SYDVKM. The CDR3 contains 12 residues. CDR3 in DNA: TGTGCTGGTTCCCAGGGGGAGGGTGAGCAGTACTTC. It translates to CAGSQGEGEQYF.

This clone has a single count. V is TRBV5-8 and J is TRBJ2-1; 10 bases are a match to TRBD2. V lost 3 bases, J lost 9 bases, and 6 bases stayed unmatched. The CDR3 runs 14 residues. CDR1 is SGHTS and CDR2 is YDEGEE in the germline V gene. The CDR3 loop reads CASSSLAGAGEQFF. The CDR3 coding sequence is TGTGCCAGCAGCTCCCTAGCGGGAGCAGGTGAGCAGTTCTTC.

This clone occurred once. V gene TRBV27 combines with J gene TRBJ1-4; a weak D match, TRBD1 (6 bases). This CDR3 is built from 14 residues. V was cut by 4 bases and J by 8 bases, with 14 bases left in between. Germline V gene data show CDR1 as MNHEY and CDR2 as SMNVEV (reference sequence). CDR3 sequence reads: CASSYRVGGEKLFF. CDR3 DNA sequence: TGTGCCAGCAGTTACAGGGTTGGCGGCGAAAAACTGTTTTTT. The variable domain in full, completed from reference TRBV27 and TRBJ1-4, reads EAQVTQNPRYLITVTGKKLTVTCSQNMNHEYMSWYRQDPGLGLRQIYYSMNVEVTDKGDVPEGYKVSRKEKRNFPLILESPSPNQTSLYFCASSYRVGGEKLFFGSGTQLSVL.

Here the CDR3 reads CATSTPGTPIEDGYTF. The DNA of the CDR3 is TGTGCCACCAGCACACCCGGGACACCCATCGAGGATGGCTACACCTTC. The rearrangement links TRBV15 to TRBJ1-2; D perhaps matches TRBD1 (6 bases). V was clipped by 4 bases and J by 6 bases, with 21 bases between them. CDR1 and CDR2 from the germline V gene are LNHNV and YYDKDF (reference sequence). The CDR3 spans 16 residues.

The rearrangement links TRBV10-3 to TRBJ1-2; a weak D match, TRBD1 (5 bases). V shed 4 bases and J shed 4 bases, with 13 bases lying between them. The CDR3 spans 14 residues. The germline V gene has CDR1 ENHRY and CDR2 SYGVKD. This CDR3 reads CAISVTGRSYGYTF. In nucleotides, the CDR3 is TGTGCCATCAGTGTTACGGGACGAAGCTATGGCTACACCTTC.

This clone appeared once. The chain carries TRBV27 and TRBJ2-5, with D perhaps matching TRBD1 or TRBD2 (5 bases each). Germline V gene lookup returns CDR1 MNHEY and CDR2 SMNVEV (reference sequence). The CDR3 has 17 amino acids. Deletions cut 5 bases from V and 5 bases from J, with 24 bases between. This CDR3 reads CASSPFRGRARGETQYF. CDR3 nucleotides: TGTGCCAGCAGTCCTTTTAGGGGCAGGGCCAGAGGGGAGACCCAGTACTTC.

This clone was seen only once. The chain is built from TRBV5-4 and TRBJ1-2, with 7 bases fitting TRBD1. After removal of 1 base from V and 5 bases from J, the junction contained 8 bases not matched to a gene. The CDR3 loop spans 15 amino acids. Germline CDR1 SGHNT, CDR2 YYREEE (reference sequence). CDR3 sequence (DNA): TGTGCCAGCAGCTTGTTGGAGGGGGCCACATATGGCTACACCTTC. Encoded protein: CASSLLEGATYGYTF.

The V and J genes are TRBV5-4 and TRBJ2-3, with D perhaps TRBD1 or TRBD2 (5 bases each). V lost 1 base, J lost 9 bases, and 15 bases lay in between. The V gene's germline CDR1 is SGHNT and CDR2 YYREEE (reference sequence). The CDR3 consists of 14 residues. The CDR3 protein is CASSLPERPGTQYF. CDR3 DNA: TGTGCCAGCAGCTTGCCGGAGCGGCCAGGGACGCAGTATTTT.

The gene calls are TRBV27 and TRBJ2-5; 9 nucleotides agree with TRBD1. Germline CDR1 is MNHEY and CDR2 is SMNVEV (reference sequence). This CDR3 is 14 amino acids long. V lost 5 bases, J lost 5 bases, and 6 bases stayed unmatched. CDR3 residues: CASSLQGAGETQYF. The CDR3, as DNA: TGTGCCAGCAGTCTACAGGGGGCCGGGGAGACCCAGTACTTC.

The rearrangement uses TRBV6-5 and TRBJ2-1; the D gene is possibly TRBD1 (6 bases). Trimming cost V 4 bases and J 2 bases, with 9 bases left between them. Germline lookup yields CDR1 MNHEY and CDR2 SVGAGI. The CDR3 has 14 residues. CDR3 sequence (DNA): TGTGCCAGCAGTTCAGGGGCTCCCTACAATGAGCAGTTCTTC. This translates into CASSSGAPYNEQFF.

V gene TRBV6-6 combines with J gene TRBJ2-7; no reliable D call. The CDR3 runs to 15 residues. With 1 base removed from V and 2 bases from J, the gap between germline ends came to 12 bases. Germline lookup yields CDR1 MNHNY and CDR2 SVGAGI (reference sequence). CDR3 region: CASSYLVGLAYEQYF. The CDR3 nucleotides read TGTGCCAGCAGTTACTTGGTTGGCCTCGCCTACGAGCAGTACTTC.